The sequence of this T cell receptor beta chain was determined in a study of blood T cell repertoires in COVID-19. Overall study: COVID-19 samples, acute and convalescent, were from the United States, Italy and Spain. Sample material is recorded as cDNA or gDNA derived from T cells, B-cell-depleted T cells, or PBMCs.

Germline V gene data show CDR1 as MNHEY and CDR2 as SVGEGT. The CDR3 runs to 14 residues. V shed 2 bases, J shed 6 bases, and the junction held 6 bases outside the gene matches. This clone was picked up one time. Authors' methods: Nucleated cell number was recorded as an estimate derived from reference gene primer amplification. Produced via immunoSEQ multiplex PCR; TCRdb's table is partial and in-frame only. D and trimming come from the DNA, and the V and J calls and clone size come from that table. In the table there are under 350,000 clones, approximately 90% of which are singletons. The origin of this receptor is a man between 40 and 49 years old with acute or convalescent COVID-19. The chain is built from TRBV6-2 or TRBV6-3 and TRBJ1-1; 7 bases are shared with TRBD1. The sequenced sample was peripheral blood. CDR3 sequence reads: CASSYKGGAAEAFF. Written as DNA, the CDR3 is TGTGCCAGCAGTTACAAAGGGGGCGCGGCTGAAGCTTTCTTT.